Presented here are 31 T cell receptor beta chains from one specimen sequenced in a study of metastatic and nonmetastatic thyroid tumors. No patient had received any treatment before thyroid surgery. Through MiXCR, TCRdb re-clonotyped the PCR reads. The sample lists 80,000 to 85,000 clones, approximately 12% occurring once. Material for sequencing was tumor tissue. The receptors were gathered from a female donor with papillary thyroid cancer or a benign thyroid nodule (not recorded which). Some clones in this sample may be carry-over from other donors' samples.

V and J are TRBV5-1 and TRBJ1-4; TRBD1 matches 12 bases. This CDR3 comprises 17 residues. V lost 2 bases to trimming and J lost 7 bases; unmatched junction nucleotides: 9. Germline CDR1 reads SGHRS; CDR2 reads YFSETQ. CDR3: CASSLGTGGGVREKLFF. The CDR3 DNA reads as TGCGCCAGCAGCTTAGGGACAGGGGGCGGTGTGCGTGAAAAACTGTTTTTT. The full variable domain, with the rest looked up from reference TRBV5-1 and TRBJ1-4, is KAGVTQTPRYLIKTRGQQVTLSCSPISGHRSVSWYQQTPGQGLQFLFEYFSETQRNKGNFPGRFSGRQFSNSRSEMNVSTLELGDSALYLCASSLGTGGGVREKLFFGSGTQLSVL.

The table lists this clone with many counts. The genes are TRBV11-3 and TRBJ2-7; TRBD1 might be the D (6 bases). Trimming shortened V by 4 bases and J by 2 bases, and 12 bases separated the two germline ends. CDR1 and CDR2 from the germline V gene are SGHNT and YENEEA. CDR3 length: 14 amino acids. CDR3 loop: CASSSTDRTYEQYF. As DNA, the CDR3 is TGTGCCAGCAGCTCAACGGACAGAACCTACGAGCAGTACTTC.

This clone was seen ten or more times. The CDR3 nucleotides are TGTGCCAGCAGTGGGGACAGGGGTGGGGAGCTGTTTTTT. It translates to CASSGDRGGELFF. V and J are TRBV2 and TRBJ2-2; 10 bases fit TRBD1. Germline V gene lookup returns CDR1 SNHLY and CDR2 FYNNEI. This CDR3 region has 13 residues. The ends lost 4 bases at V and 8 bases at J; junction bases unmatched: 1.

This clone was recorded many times. V usage is TRBV3-1 and J usage is TRBJ2-5; 12 bases align to TRBD1. Trimming at V came to 4 bases and at J to 5 bases, leaving 17 bases not matched to a gene. CDR1 and CDR2 from the germline V gene are LGHDT and YNNKEL (reference sequence). This CDR3 is 19 amino acids long. The CDR3 region is CASSLALRWDRGRFETQYF. CDR3 coding DNA: TGTGCCAGCAGCCTGGCCCTGCGATGGGACAGGGGGCGGTTTGAGACCCAGTACTTC.

At least ten counts were recorded for this clone. The chain links TRBV6-1 to TRBJ2-7; a possible D gene is TRBD2 (5 bases). With 10 bases removed from V and 6 bases from J, the gap between germline ends came to 16 bases. Germline values: CDR1 MNHNS, CDR2 SASEGT. CDR3 size: 12 residues. The CDR3 region is CAIIYEGGEQYF. CDR3 nucleotide sequence: TGTGCCATCATATACGAGGGTGGCGAGCAGTACTTC.

At least ten counts were recorded for this clone. The genes are TRBV30 and TRBJ2-1, with 13 nucleotides matching TRBD2. In germline, CDR1 is GTSNPN, CDR2 SVGIG (reference sequence). The trim removed 1 base at V and 5 bases at J, leaving 5 bases unmatched. This CDR3 is 16 amino acids long. For the CDR3, the DNA is TGTGCCTGGAGTGGACTAGCGGGAGGTCTCCACAATGAGCAGTTCTTC. This sequence encodes CAWSGLAGGLHNEQFF.

This clone was recorded many times. For the CDR3, the DNA is TGTGCCACCCTCCCTTGGCGGGCCGTTCGGACCCAGTACTTC. As protein: CATLPWRAVRTQYF. The gene calls are TRBV28 and TRBJ2-5; the D gene is possibly TRBD2 (5 bases). Germline lookup yields CDR1 MDHEN and CDR2 SYDVKM. The CDR3 contains 14 residues. V dropped 10 bases and J dropped 7 bases, with 22 bases sitting between them.

This clone was counted many times. The V and J genes are TRBV20-1 and TRBJ2-5; D is ambiguous. Germline CDR1 reads DFQATT; CDR2 reads SNEGSKA (reference sequence). Trimming removed 1 base from V and 5 bases from J, with 8 bases in between. This CDR3 region has 12 residues. The CDR3 sequence is CSARAELETQYF. Here the CDR3 DNA reads TGCAGTGCTAGAGCAGAGTTGGAGACCCAGTACTTC.

At least ten counts were recorded for this clone. The chain employs TRBV9 and TRBJ2-1; no reliable D call. The germline V and J ends were trimmed by 6 bases and 4 bases, with 14 bases remaining between them. The CDR3 extends over 14 amino acids. In germline, CDR1 is SGDLS, CDR2 YYNGEE. The DNA of the CDR3 is TGTGCCAGCAATACCGGCTTGGCTTACAATGAGCAGTTCTTC. Protein product: CASNTGLAYNEQFF.

This clone has ten or more counts. The chain joins TRBV3-1 to TRBJ1-5, with D unresolved. The length of the CDR3 is 15 residues. Trimming removed 0 bases at V and 3 bases at J, with 9 bases between. Per germline, CDR1 LGHDT and CDR2 YNNKEL (reference sequence). The CDR3 loop is CASSQDRTPNQPQHF. In nucleotides, the CDR3 is TGTGCCAGCAGCCAAGATCGAACCCCCAATCAGCCCCAGCATTTT.

V usage is TRBV30 and J usage is TRBJ2-1, with D possibly matching TRBD2 (6 bases). CDR3 length equals 15 residues. CDR1 GTSNPN and CDR2 SVGIG come from the germline V gene (reference sequence). V lost 5 bases and J lost 7, with 21 bases in between. The CDR3 here is CAWGNYREMGNEQFF. The CDR3 bases are TGTGCCTGGGGAAATTATCGGGAGATGGGGAATGAGCAGTTCTTC.

This clone was seen repeatedly, ten times or more. The rearrangement joins TRBV6-2 or TRBV6-3 to TRBJ1-1; 7 nucleotides line up with TRBD1. J gave up 5 bases and V 6 bases, and 12 bases lay outside the gene matches. The V gene's germline CDR1 is MNHEY and CDR2 SVGEGT. The CDR3 has 15 amino acids. In DNA, the CDR3 is TGTGCCAGCAGCCGAACAGGGGCCGGAGGGACTGAAGCTTTCTTT. It yields the protein CASSRTGAGGTEAFF.

This clone was detected many times. The chain carries TRBV16 and TRBJ2-1; 7 bases match TRBD1. The CDR3 length is 15 residues. V shed 4 bases and J 0 bases; nucleotides not matched to a gene: 3. Germline-derived CDR1 and CDR2 are KGHSY and FQNENV. CDR3 in DNA: TGTGCCAGCAGCCCCGGGACAGCCTCCTACAATGAGCAGTTCTTC. Protein sequence: CASSPGTASYNEQFF.

This clone was counted many times. This rearrangement joins TRBV6-5 to TRBJ2-1; possibly TRBD1 for D (7 bases). The CDR3 is 19 amino acids. Germline CDR1 and CDR2: MNHEY and SVGAGI. V dropped 5 bases and J dropped 3 bases, with 26 bases sitting between them. CDR3 bases: TGTGCCAGCAGTAGGAGGGACAGTCGAATTCGGACTTACTACAATGAGCAGTTCTTC. It specifies CASSRRDSRIRTYYNEQFF.

This clone was picked up many times. The chain uses TRBV12-3 or TRBV12-4 and TRBJ1-1, with unresolved D. With 6 bases removed from V and 1 base from J, the gap between germline ends came to 9 bases. This CDR3 region has 13 residues. The CDR3 sequence: CASRLTPNTEAFF. The CDR3, as DNA: TGTGCCAGCAGACTTACACCGAACACTGAAGCTTTCTTT.

A note on this clone: An end of the junction differs from the germline gene, which may be a read error. The sample contains more than one DNA sequence encoding this CDR3. The chain joins TRBV12-3 or TRBV12-4 to TRBJ1-2; D remains unclear. This CDR3 has 11 residues. The DNA for the CDR3 is TGTGCCAGCAGCTTAGGCGAGGGCTACACCTTC. Its protein is CASSLGEGYTF.

This clone came up many times. The V gene is TRBV2, the J gene TRBJ1-1; D remains ambiguous. With 6 bases removed from V and 4 bases from J, the gap between germline ends came to 12 bases. Germline CDR1 is SNHLY and CDR2 is FYNNEI. This CDR3 contains 13 residues. This CDR3 is CASRPVASTEAFF. In DNA form, the CDR3 reads TGTGCCAGCAGACCGGTGGCGAGCACTGAAGCTTTCTTT. The whole variable domain, remainder taken from reference TRBV2 and TRBJ1-1, is EPEVTQTPSHQVTQMGQEVILRCVPISNHLYFYWYRQILGQKVEFLVSFYNNEISEKSEIFDDQFSVERPDGSNFTLKIRSTKLEDSAMYFCASRPVASTEAFFGQGTRLTVV.

This clone was found many times. This chain connects TRBV5-6 to TRBJ1-6; unclear D gene. Germline CDR1 SGHDT, CDR2 YYEEEE. The CDR3 spans 15 residues. The V end was cut by 0 bases, the J end by 7 bases, with 11 bases between. CDR3 coding DNA: TGTGCCAGCAGCTTGGGTAGGCTCCTCAATTCACCCCTCCACTTT. Encoded protein: CASSLGRLLNSPLHF.

Remarks on this clone: A much larger clone sits a single nucleotide away, making a read error possible. The sample carries other DNA sequences with the same CDR3. The genes are TRBV4-1 and TRBJ1-6; D is unresolved. CDR3 length equals 12 residues. V dropped 3 bases and J dropped 10 bases, with 7 bases sitting between them. Per the germline V gene, CDR1 is MGHRA and CDR2 is YSYEKL. CDR3 nucleotides: TGCGCCAGCAGCCACGGAAACTCACCCCTCCACTTT. Its translation: CASSHGNSPLHF.

Concerning this clone: A much larger clone differs by one base, so this may be a read error. The chain carries TRBV5-1 and TRBJ2-5, with a tentative D call TRBD2 (6 bases). This CDR3 has 15 residues. The germline V gene has CDR1 SGHRS and CDR2 YFSETQ. In nucleotides, the CDR3 is TGCGCCGGCAGCTTAGGGAGGTTCTTCCAAGAGACCCAGTACTTC. Amino acid sequence: CAGSLGRFFQETQYF.

This clone has more than one count but fewer than ten. This may arise from a read error, as a much more abundant clone is one base away. This chain links TRBV10-3 with TRBJ1-1; a possible D gene is TRBD1 (6 bases). The CDR3 is made up of 12 amino acids. CDR1 ENHRY and CDR2 SYGVKD come from the germline V gene. Trimming took off 4 bases at V and 7 bases at J, with 10 bases between the two ends. CDR3 residues: CAISGQDSEAFF. The CDR3 DNA reads as TGTGCCATCAGTGGGCAGGACAGTGAAGCTTTCTTT.

This clone was seen a few times. With a much larger clone just one base away, this may be a read error. The chain combines TRBV5-1 with TRBJ2-2; no reliable D call. CDR3 length: 12 amino acids. Germline CDR1 is SGHRS and CDR2 is YFSETQ. The V and J ends lost 2 bases and 7 bases respectively, with 6 bases between them. The CDR3 sequence is CASSFGNGELFF. The CDR3 DNA reads as TGCGCCAGCAGCTTCGGAAACGGGGAGCTGTTTTTT.

This chain links TRBV29-1 with TRBJ1-2; D is undetermined. Germline CDR1 is SQVTM and CDR2 is ANQGSEA. V lost 3 bases, J lost 1 base, and 6 bases lay in between. The CDR3 sequence is 12 residues long. CDR3 bases: TGCAGCGTTGAGGTTCTTAACTATGGCTACACCTTC. As protein: CSVEVLNYGYTF.

Concerning this clone itself: A much larger clone is a single base away; this may be a read error. V is TRBV10-3 and J is TRBJ1-1, with 10 bases fitting TRBD1. This CDR3 region has 14 residues. With 4 bases clipped from V and 4 bases from J, the junction kept 3 bases outside the gene matches. Per the germline V gene, CDR1 is ENHRY and CDR2 is SYGVKD. The CDR3 protein is CAISVGQGITEAFF. The DNA of the CDR3 is TGTGCCATCAGTGTGGGACAGGGGATCACTGAAGCTTTCTTT.

This clone has just a few counts. This chain links TRBV4-1 with TRBJ2-1, with D maybe TRBD2 (5 bases). V was clipped by 4 bases and J by 1 base, with 17 bases between them. The CDR3 runs to 17 residues. Germline V CDR1 and CDR2: MGHRA, YSYEKL. The CDR3: CASSPLTGLQSYNEQFF. CDR3 nucleotide sequence: TGCGCCAGCAGCCCCTTGACGGGATTGCAATCCTACAATGAGCAGTTCTTC.

This clone has a count of ten or more. The chain recombines TRBV28 with TRBJ2-7, with 7 bases identical to TRBD1. V was pared by 6 bases and J by 2 bases, with 7 bases of the junction left unmatched. CDR3 length equals 14 residues. Germline loops: CDR1 MDHEN, CDR2 SYDVKM. The CDR3 DNA reads as TGTGCCAGCAGGAGGACAGGTACGGCCTACGAGCAGTACTTC. Amino acids: CASRRTGTAYEQYF.

This clone turned up a few times. Just one base apart from a much larger clone, this may be a read error. The chain is built from TRBV2 and TRBJ2-5; no reliable D call. The length of the CDR3 is 10 residues. Germline V lookup: CDR1 SNHLY, CDR2 FYNNEI. CDR3 protein: CASQQVTQYF. In nucleotides, the CDR3 is TGTGCCAGCCAGCAAGTGACCCAGTACTTC.

The sample holds many counts of this clone. The V gene is TRBV7-8, the J gene TRBJ2-7, with unresolved D. CDR3 size: 14 residues. The V gene lost 1 base and the J gene lost 0 bases, with 7 bases spanning the gap. Germline loops: CDR1 SGHVS, CDR2 FQNEAQ. The CDR3 DNA is TGTGCCAGCAGCTTAGTATGGAGCTCCTACGAGCAGTACTTC. Translating it yields CASSLVWSSYEQYF.

At least ten counts were recorded for this clone. The V call is TRBV5-4, the J call TRBJ2-1; TRBD1 matches at 9 bases. The CDR3 has 15 amino acids. Germline V gene data show CDR1 as SGHNT and CDR2 as YYREEE (reference sequence). With 5 bases clipped from V and 7 bases from J, the junction kept 10 bases outside the gene matches. The CDR3 sequence is CASSSTGGVANEQFF. The CDR3 region has the DNA TGTGCCAGCAGTTCAACAGGGGGCGTTGCGAATGAGCAGTTCTTC.

This clone was seen at least ten times. This rearrangement joins TRBV28 to TRBJ2-7; 8 positions match TRBD1. Germline values: CDR1 MDHEN, CDR2 SYDVKM. J lost 6 bases, V lost 6 bases, and 16 bases had no gene match. The CDR3 has 16 residues. The CDR3 protein is CASSFLTTGTGSEQYF. CDR3 nucleotides: TGTGCCAGCAGCTTTTTAACTACCGGGACAGGATCCGAGCAGTACTTC.

This clone was seen at least ten times. The chain uses TRBV19 and TRBJ1-1; D unresolved. This CDR3 has 17 amino acids. Germline V gene sequence: CDR1 LNHDA, CDR2 SQIVND (reference sequence). The ends were cut back, 3 bases at V and 0 bases at J, with 17 bases in the middle. The CDR3, as DNA: TGTGCCAGTAGTATCCCCCCTCAGAAAACAGTGAACACTGAAGCTTTCTTT. Its translation is CASSIPPQKTVNTEAFF.